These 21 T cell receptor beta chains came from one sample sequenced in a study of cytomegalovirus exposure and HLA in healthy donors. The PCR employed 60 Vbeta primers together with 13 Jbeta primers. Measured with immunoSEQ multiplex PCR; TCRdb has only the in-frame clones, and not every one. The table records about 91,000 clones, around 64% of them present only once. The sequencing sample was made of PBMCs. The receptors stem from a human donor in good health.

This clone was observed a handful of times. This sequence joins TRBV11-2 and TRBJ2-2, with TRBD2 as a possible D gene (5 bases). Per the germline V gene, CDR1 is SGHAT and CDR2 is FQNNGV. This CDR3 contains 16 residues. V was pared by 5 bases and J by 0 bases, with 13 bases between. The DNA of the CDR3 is TGTGCCAGCAGCCCTAATGGAGGAGCGAACACCGGGGAGCTGTTTTTT. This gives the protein CASSPNGGANTGELFF.

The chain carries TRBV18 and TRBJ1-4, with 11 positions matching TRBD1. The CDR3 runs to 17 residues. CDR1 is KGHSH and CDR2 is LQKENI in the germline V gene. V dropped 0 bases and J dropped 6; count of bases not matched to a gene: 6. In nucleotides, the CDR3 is TGTGCCAGCTCACCACCGAAGGGGACAGGGGGTGATGAAAAACTGTTTTTT. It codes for CASSPPKGTGGDEKLFF.

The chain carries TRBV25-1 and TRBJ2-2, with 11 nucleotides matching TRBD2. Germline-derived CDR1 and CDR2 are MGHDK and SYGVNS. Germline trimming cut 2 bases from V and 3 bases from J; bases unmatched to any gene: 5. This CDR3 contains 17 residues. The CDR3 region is CASSEVLLAGDTGELFF. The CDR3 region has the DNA TGTGCCAGCAGTGAAGTGCTACTAGCGGGAGACACCGGGGAGCTGTTTTTT.

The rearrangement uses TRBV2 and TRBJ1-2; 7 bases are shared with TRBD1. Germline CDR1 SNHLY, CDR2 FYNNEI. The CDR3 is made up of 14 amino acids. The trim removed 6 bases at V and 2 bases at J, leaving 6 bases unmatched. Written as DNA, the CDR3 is TGTGCCAGCAGGTCCCTGGACAGGAACTATGGCTACACCTTC. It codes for CASRSLDRNYGYTF.

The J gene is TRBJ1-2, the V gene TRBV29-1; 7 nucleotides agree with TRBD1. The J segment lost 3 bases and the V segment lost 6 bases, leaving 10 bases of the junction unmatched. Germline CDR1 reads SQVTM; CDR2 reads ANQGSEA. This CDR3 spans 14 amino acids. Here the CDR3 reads CSVLPQGRDYGYTF. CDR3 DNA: TGCAGCGTCCTGCCACAGGGGAGAGACTATGGCTACACCTTC.

CDR3 nucleotide sequence: TGTGCCAGCTCCCCCAGTTCTAATGAAAAACTGTTTTTT. Its protein product is CASSPSSNEKLFF. The chain recombines TRBV18 with TRBJ1-4; D not resolved. The germline V and J ends were trimmed by 6 bases and 3 bases, with 8 bases remaining between them. This CDR3 has 13 residues. The V gene's germline CDR1 is KGHSH and CDR2 LQKENI.

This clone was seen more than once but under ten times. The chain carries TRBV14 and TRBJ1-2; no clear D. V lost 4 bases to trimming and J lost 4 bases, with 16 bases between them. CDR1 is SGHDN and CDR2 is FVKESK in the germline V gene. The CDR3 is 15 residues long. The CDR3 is CASSLSGGEFYGYTF. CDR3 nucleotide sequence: TGTGCCAGCAGCCTTTCCGGCGGAGAGTTCTATGGCTACACCTTC.

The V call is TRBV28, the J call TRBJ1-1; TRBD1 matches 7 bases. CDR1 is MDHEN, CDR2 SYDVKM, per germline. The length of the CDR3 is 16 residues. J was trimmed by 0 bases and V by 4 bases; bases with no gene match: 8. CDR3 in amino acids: CASSWNSGQMNTEAFF. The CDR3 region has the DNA TGTGCCAGCAGTTGGAACTCGGGACAGATGAACACTGAAGCTTTCTTT.

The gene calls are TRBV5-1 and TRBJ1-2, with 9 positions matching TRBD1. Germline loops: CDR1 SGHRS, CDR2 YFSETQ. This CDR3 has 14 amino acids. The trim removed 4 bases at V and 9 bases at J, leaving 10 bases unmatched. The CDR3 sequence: CASSEIGQGMRYTF. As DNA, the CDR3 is TGCGCCAGCAGCGAGATAGGACAGGGGATGCGCTACACCTTC.

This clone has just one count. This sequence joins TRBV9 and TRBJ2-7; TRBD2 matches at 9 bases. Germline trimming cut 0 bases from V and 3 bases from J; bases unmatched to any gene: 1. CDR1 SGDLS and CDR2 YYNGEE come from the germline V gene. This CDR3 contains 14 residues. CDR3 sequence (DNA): TGTGCCAGCAGCGTAGGAGCGGGGGGCTACGAGCAGTACTTC. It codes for CASSVGAGGYEQYF.

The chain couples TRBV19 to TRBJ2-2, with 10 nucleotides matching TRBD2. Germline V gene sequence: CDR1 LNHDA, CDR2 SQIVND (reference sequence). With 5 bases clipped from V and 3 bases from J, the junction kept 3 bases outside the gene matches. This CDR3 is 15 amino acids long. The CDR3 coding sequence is TGTGCCAGTAGTGCCCTAGCGGGGGACACCGGGGAGCTGTTTTTT. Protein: CASSALAGDTGELFF.

CDR3 in amino acids: CASSLDHGDTQYF. CDR3 DNA sequence: TGCGCCAGCAGCTTGGACCACGGGGATACGCAGTATTTT. This rearrangement joins TRBV5-1 to TRBJ2-3; no firm D call. The CDR3 has 13 amino acids. Germline CDR1 and CDR2: SGHRS and YFSETQ. V lost 0 bases to trimming and J lost 6 bases, with 8 bases between them.

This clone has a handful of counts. CDR3 DNA: TGTGCCAGCAGCCATCTAGCGGGGGGGACCCAAGAGACCCAGTACTTC. Its translation: CASSHLAGGTQETQYF. This chain joins TRBV14 and TRBJ2-5, with TRBD2 identical over 12 bases. J gave up 1 base and V 3 bases, and 3 bases lay outside the gene matches. Per the germline V gene, CDR1 is SGHDN and CDR2 is FVKESK. The CDR3 has 16 residues.

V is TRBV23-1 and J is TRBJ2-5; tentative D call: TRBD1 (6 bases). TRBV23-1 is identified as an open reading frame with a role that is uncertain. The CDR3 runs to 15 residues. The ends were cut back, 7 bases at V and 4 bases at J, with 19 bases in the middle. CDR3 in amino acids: CASIFTGPQGETQYF. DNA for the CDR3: TGCGCCAGCATATTTACAGGGCCCCAGGGAGAGACCCAGTACTTC.

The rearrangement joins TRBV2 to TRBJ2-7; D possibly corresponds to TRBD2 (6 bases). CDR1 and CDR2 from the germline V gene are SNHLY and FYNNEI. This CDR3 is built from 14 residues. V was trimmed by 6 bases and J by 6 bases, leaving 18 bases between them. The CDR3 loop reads CASSPVSKRAEQYF. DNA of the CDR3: TGTGCCAGCAGCCCTGTTTCAAAGCGGGCCGAGCAGTACTTC.

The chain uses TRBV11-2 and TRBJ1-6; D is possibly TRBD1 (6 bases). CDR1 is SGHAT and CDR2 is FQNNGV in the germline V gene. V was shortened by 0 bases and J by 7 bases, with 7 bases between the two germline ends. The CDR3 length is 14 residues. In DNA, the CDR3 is TGTGCCAGCAGCTTAGACAGGGGCAATTCACCCCTCCACTTT. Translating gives CASSLDRGNSPLHF.

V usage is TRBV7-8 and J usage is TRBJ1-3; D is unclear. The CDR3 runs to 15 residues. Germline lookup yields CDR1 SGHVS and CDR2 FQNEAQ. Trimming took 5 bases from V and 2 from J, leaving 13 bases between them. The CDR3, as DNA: TGTGCCAGCAGCGCCAATCAGGTCCCTGGAAACACCATATATTTT. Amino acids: CASSANQVPGNTIYF. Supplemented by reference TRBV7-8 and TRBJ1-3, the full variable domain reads GAGVSQSPRYKVAKRGQDVALRCDPISGHVSLFWYQQALGQGPEFLTYFQNEAQLDKSGLPSDRFFAERPEGSVSTLKIQRTQQEDSAVYLCASSANQVPGNTIYFGEGSWLTVV.

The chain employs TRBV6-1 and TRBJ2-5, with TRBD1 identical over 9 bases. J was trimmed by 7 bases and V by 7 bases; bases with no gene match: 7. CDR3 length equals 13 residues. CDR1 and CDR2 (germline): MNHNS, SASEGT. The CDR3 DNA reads TGTGCCAGCATGATCGGACAGGGGACGACCCAGTACTTC. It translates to CASMIGQGTTQYF.

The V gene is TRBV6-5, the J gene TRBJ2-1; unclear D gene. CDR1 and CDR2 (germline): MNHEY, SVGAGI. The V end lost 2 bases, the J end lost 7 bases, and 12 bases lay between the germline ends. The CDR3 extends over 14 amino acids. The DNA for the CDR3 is TGTGCCAGCAGTTACGCCCTCGGAGAAAATGAGCAGTTCTTC. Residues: CASSYALGENEQFF.

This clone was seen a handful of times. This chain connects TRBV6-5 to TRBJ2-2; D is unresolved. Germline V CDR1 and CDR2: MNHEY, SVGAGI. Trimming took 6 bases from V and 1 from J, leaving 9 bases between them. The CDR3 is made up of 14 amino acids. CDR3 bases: TGTGCCAGCAGCATCGCCGGGAACACCGGGGAGCTGTTTTTT. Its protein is CASSIAGNTGELFF.

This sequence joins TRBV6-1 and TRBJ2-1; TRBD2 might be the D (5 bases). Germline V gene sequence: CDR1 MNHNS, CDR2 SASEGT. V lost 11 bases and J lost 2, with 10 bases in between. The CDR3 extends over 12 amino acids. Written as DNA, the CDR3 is TGTGCCGGAGAGGGTACCTACAATGAGCAGTTCTTC. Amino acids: CAGEGTYNEQFF.